These 28 T cell receptor beta chains share one sample of origin, sequenced in a study of cytomegalovirus exposure and HLA in healthy donors (dated by TCRdb to about 2017). Library preparation used the immunoSEQ multiplex PCR assay. The table was pulled from immuneACCESS by TCRdb, which kept in-frame rearrangements only. Such tables lose some clones; where checked, under half of the loss comes from unresolved V genes, and the rest has no known cause. Counted in this sample were approximately 160,000 clones; about 89% of them appeared once. Of the sample, over 2.5% is held by the ten largest clones. The specimen was PBMCs. The receptors originated from a woman under 30 in good health and CMV-seropositive.

CDR3 nucleotides: TGTGCCAGCAGTTCAAGGGGGACTAATGAAAAACTGTTTTTT. This sequence encodes CASSSRGTNEKLFF. The rearrangement links TRBV27 to TRBJ1-4, with D perhaps TRBD1 (6 bases). V lost 4 bases, J lost 2 bases, and 8 bases lay in between. Per germline, CDR1 MNHEY and CDR2 SMNVEV (reference sequence). The CDR3 length is 14 residues.

The V and J genes are TRBV27 and TRBJ2-7, with a weak D call TRBD1 (5 bases). Trimming took 5 bases from V and 3 from J, leaving 11 bases between them. CDR1 and CDR2 from the germline V gene are MNHEY and SMNVEV (reference sequence). The CDR3 is 13 amino acids. CDR3 residues: CASSPGQVYEQYF. CDR3 coding DNA: TGTGCCAGCAGTCCAGGACAAGTCTACGAGCAGTACTTC.

The J gene is TRBJ2-3, the V gene TRBV6-1; 10 nucleotides agree with TRBD1. Germline V gene sequence: CDR1 MNHNS, CDR2 SASEGT. The V and J ends lost 6 bases and 0 bases, in that order; junction bases with no gene match: 3. The CDR3 has 15 residues. The CDR3 DNA follows: TGTGCCAGCAGACCGGACAGGGGGAGCACAGATACGCAGTATTTT. This encodes CASRPDRGSTDTQYF.

CDR3 nucleotide sequence: TGCGCCAGCAGCCAGAAACTAGCGGGATTGTTCAATGAGCAGTTCTTC. Its translation is CASSQKLAGLFNEQFF. The V call is TRBV4-1, the J call TRBJ2-1; 10 nucleotides match TRBD2. CDR1 MGHRA and CDR2 YSYEKL come from the germline V gene. This CDR3 is built from 16 residues. With V trimmed by 3 bases and J by 6 bases, 8 bases remained unmatched.

The rearrangement links TRBV4-2 to TRBJ2-5; D is unclear. CDR1 is LGHNA, CDR2 YNFKEQ, per germline. V was cut by 0 bases and J by 7 bases, with 3 bases left in between. The CDR3 is 11 amino acids. The DNA of the CDR3 is TGTGCCAGCAGCCAAGACGGGACCCAGTACTTC. This translates into CASSQDGTQYF.

This chain links TRBV7-8 with TRBJ2-1; TRBD2 matches 11 bases. This CDR3 has 18 amino acids. The J segment lost 6 bases and the V segment lost 7 bases, leaving 17 bases of the junction unmatched. Germline V CDR1 and CDR2: SGHVS, FQNEAQ. CDR3 amino acids: CASIRRRVSSGGTNEQFF. The CDR3 nucleotides are TGTGCCAGCATCCGCCGTAGGGTGTCTAGCGGGGGGACCAATGAGCAGTTCTTC.

Comments on this clone: One end of the junction varies from germline; a read error may be responsible. The chain carries TRBV9 and TRBJ1-2; 7 nucleotides agree with TRBD1. The V gene's germline CDR1 is SGDLS and CDR2 YYNGEE. The CDR3 covers 16 residues. Written as DNA, the CDR3 is TGTGCCAGCGCTGATGCTTACAGGGGCCCAGGCTATAGCTACACCTTC. Its protein product is CASADAYRGPGYSYTF. Full variable domain (outside the CDR3, taken from reference TRBV9 and TRBJ1-2): DSGVTQTPKHLITATGQRVTLRCSPRSGDLSVYWYQQSLDQGLQFLIQYYNGEERAKGNILERFSAQQFPDLHSELNLSSLELGDSALYFCASADAYRGPGYSYTFGSGTRLTVV.

This clone was counted once. V usage is TRBV21-1 and J usage is TRBJ1-2. TRBV21-1 is noted as a pseudogene. The CDR3 sequence is 12 residues long. The CDR3 loop is CASNPNRGSGTF. The CDR3 DNA is TGTGCCAGCAACCCGAATCGGGGGTCGGGCACCTTC.

The J gene is TRBJ2-7, the V gene TRBV5-6; 15 bases are a match to TRBD2. CDR1 SGHDT and CDR2 YYEEEE come from the germline V gene. The CDR3 sequence is 15 residues long. V shed 4 bases and J 3 bases; nucleotides not matched to a gene: 2. CDR3 coding DNA: TGTGCCAGCAGCCGGGGACTAGCGGGAGGCTACGAGCAGTACTTC. It encodes CASSRGLAGGYEQYF.

The chain has TRBV9 and TRBJ1-4; 7 bases match TRBD1. This CDR3 contains 14 residues. J was trimmed by 6 bases and V by 6 bases; bases with no gene match: 8. CDR1 and CDR2 (germline): SGDLS, YYNGEE. The CDR3 sequence is CASNAGGRYEKLFF. The CDR3 DNA sequence: TGTGCCAGCAACGCAGGGGGAAGGTATGAAAAACTGTTTTTT.

This chain connects TRBV10-2 to TRBJ2-1, with D tentatively TRBD2 (6 bases). The CDR3 extends over 14 amino acids. Germline CDR1 and CDR2: WSHSY and SAAADI. With 6 bases removed from V and 9 bases from J, the gap between germline ends came to 18 bases. The CDR3, as DNA: TGCGCCAGCAGCGCGGGACCTAAAGGCAGTGAGCAGTTCTTC. It codes for CASSAGPKGSEQFF.

This chain uses TRBV7-8 with TRBJ2-7, with D hard to call. V was trimmed by 5 bases and J by 3 bases, leaving 14 bases between them. The CDR3 is 14 residues long. The germline CDR1 and CDR2 sequences are SGHVS and FQNEAQ. CDR3 sequence: CASSPNSVGYEQYF. CDR3 DNA: TGTGCCAGCAGCCCGAACAGTGTTGGCTACGAGCAGTACTTC.

The chain couples TRBV7-2 to TRBJ2-1; the match to TRBD1 covers 7 bases. The CDR3 has 17 amino acids. CDR1 and CDR2 from the germline V gene are SGHTA and FQGNSA. V shed 1 base and J 0 bases; nucleotides not matched to a gene: 6. The CDR3 DNA reads TGTGCCAGCAGCTTAGGCCTACCAGGGGGCTCCTACAATGAGCAGTTCTTC. Its translation is CASSLGLPGGSYNEQFF.

V usage is TRBV27 and J usage is TRBJ2-7; 12 nucleotides agree with TRBD1. J was trimmed by 5 bases and V by 6 bases; bases with no gene match: 8. This CDR3 spans 15 amino acids. Germline CDR1 reads MNHEY; CDR2 reads SMNVEV (reference sequence). The CDR3 reads CASSGMGTGGHEQYF. The CDR3 nucleotides are TGTGCCAGCAGCGGGATGGGGACAGGGGGCCACGAGCAGTACTTC.

The chain carries TRBV5-6 and TRBJ2-3; tentatively, D is TRBD1 (5 bases). V dropped 1 base and J dropped 6 bases, with 18 bases sitting between them. In germline, CDR1 is SGHDT, CDR2 YYEEEE. CDR3 length: 16 residues. Here the CDR3 DNA reads TGTGCCAGCAGCTTGATAGGGGCGGCTATGGTGGATACGCAGTATTTT. This gives the protein CASSLIGAAMVDTQYF.

This clone was counted once. This chain connects TRBV7-9 to TRBJ1-4; D gene ambiguous. Between the trimmed V and J ends, which lost 5 bases and 4 bases, there was a span of 11 bases. The CDR3 is made up of 14 amino acids. The V gene's germline CDR1 is SEHNR and CDR2 FQNEAQ (reference sequence). CDR3 in amino acids: CASSPTRDNEKLFF. The CDR3, as DNA: TGTGCCAGCAGCCCCACTAGGGATAATGAAAAACTGTTTTTT.

This clone has a single count. The genes are TRBV5-1 and TRBJ2-5, with 9 bases identical to TRBD1. The V and J ends lost 4 bases and 5 bases, in that order; junction bases with no gene match: 6. The CDR3 loop spans 14 amino acids. Germline V gene data show CDR1 as SGHRS and CDR2 as YFSETQ. The CDR3 is CASSARTGDETQYF. DNA of the CDR3: TGCGCCAGCAGCGCCCGGACAGGGGATGAGACCCAGTACTTC.

V and J are TRBV5-5 and TRBJ2-1; D possibly corresponds to TRBD1 (5 bases). The CDR3 spans 14 residues. Between the trimmed V and J ends, which lost 0 bases and 7 bases, there was a span of 11 bases. In germline, CDR1 is SGHKS, CDR2 YYEKEE (reference sequence). The CDR3 bases are TGTGCCAGCAGCTTGGTAGGGGCCGCGAATGAGCAGTTCTTC. Translated: CASSLVGAANEQFF.

This chain joins TRBV29-1 and TRBJ2-3, with a possible D match to TRBD2 (6 bases). The ends were cut back, 7 bases at V and 6 bases at J, with 11 bases in the middle. The CDR3 consists of 11 residues. Germline loops: CDR1 SQVTM, CDR2 ANQGSEA. The CDR3 DNA reads as TGCAGCGCTCCGGGAGCCGATACGCAGTATTTT. Translation: CSAPGADTQYF.

V and J are TRBV5-1 and TRBJ2-7, with a possible D match to TRBD2 (5 bases). The length of the CDR3 is 16 residues. CDR1 and CDR2 (germline): SGHRS, YFSETQ. The germline V and J ends were trimmed by 0 bases and 2 bases, with 15 bases remaining between them. CDR3 sequence (DNA): TGCGCCAGCAGCTTGGATCTGGGAGTAGTAGCCTACGAGCAGTACTTC. Translating it yields CASSLDLGVVAYEQYF.

The genes are TRBV18 and TRBJ2-1, with D tentatively TRBD2 (5 bases). Germline assignment: CDR1 KGHSH and CDR2 LQKENI. Between the trimmed V and J ends, which lost 3 bases and 8 bases, there was a span of 17 bases. CDR3 length: 15 residues. CDR3 bases: TGTGCCAGCTCACCCAAGGACCGAGGGAAAGATGAGCAGTTCTTC. Translation: CASSPKDRGKDEQFF.

This rearrangement joins TRBV6-1 to TRBJ1-1; D is unresolved. This CDR3 has 12 amino acids. Germline CDR1 is MNHNS and CDR2 is SASEGT. V shed 5 bases and J shed 8 bases, with 12 bases lying between them. CDR3 in DNA: TGTGCCAGCAGTCACGGGAATGTGGAAGCTTTCTTT. This gives the protein CASSHGNVEAFF.

J is TRBJ2-7 and V is TRBV7-2; D not certain. The CDR3 contains 12 residues. The V end lost 3 bases, the J end lost 5 bases, and 8 bases lay between the germline ends. Germline CDR1 is SGHTA and CDR2 is FQGNSA. The CDR3 DNA reads as TGTGCCAGCAGCTTCTCGAGCCACGAGCAGTACTTC. Encoded protein: CASSFSSHEQYF.

The chain employs TRBV5-4 and TRBJ1-2, with D maybe TRBD1 (6 bases). Germline V gives CDR1 SGHNT, CDR2 YYREEE (reference sequence). The V end lost 2 bases, the J end lost 8 bases, and 22 bases lay between the germline ends. The CDR3 contains 16 residues. The CDR3 spells CASSFTTGIFRIGYTF. The CDR3 DNA reads as TGTGCCAGCAGCTTTACAACAGGGATTTTTAGGATCGGCTACACCTTC.

The chain's CDR3 is CASSFGTSGRITDTQYF. DNA of the CDR3: TGTGCCAGCAGCTTCGGGACTAGCGGCCGAATCACAGATACGCAGTATTTT. The V gene is TRBV7-9, the J gene TRBJ2-3; 11 bases agree with TRBD2. The CDR3 totals 17 residues. Germline trimming cut 3 bases from V and 2 bases from J; bases unmatched to any gene: 7. Germline CDR1 SEHNR, CDR2 FQNEAQ (reference sequence).

This chain connects TRBV2 to TRBJ2-7, with a weak D call TRBD2 (6 bases). The CDR3 is 15 amino acids. Trimming took off 5 bases at V and 6 bases at J, with 20 bases between the two ends. Looked up from germline, CDR1 is SNHLY and CDR2 is FYNNEI. CDR3 DNA sequence: TGTGCCAGCAGTCCTCAGCCACGGGGGATTGGCGAGCAGTACTTC. Amino acid sequence: CASSPQPRGIGEQYF.

The chain employs TRBV15 and TRBJ2-7; 8 bases are shared with TRBD1. The J segment lost 4 bases and the V segment lost 1 base, leaving 6 bases of the junction unmatched. Germline V gene lookup returns CDR1 LNHNV and CDR2 YYDKDF (reference sequence). The CDR3 is made up of 15 amino acids. The CDR3 DNA is TGTGCCACCAGCAGAGGTACAGGGGGAGGTTACGAGCAGTACTTC. Its protein product is CATSRGTGGGYEQYF.

This rearrangement joins TRBV14 to TRBJ1-1; D gene ambiguous. V dropped 4 bases and J dropped 5 bases, with 11 bases sitting between them. The CDR3 totals 13 residues. The germline V gene encodes CDR1 SGHDN and CDR2 FVKESK. This chain's CDR3 is CASSRGVETEAFF. In DNA form, the CDR3 reads TGTGCCAGCAGCCGCGGGGTGGAGACTGAAGCTTTCTTT.